These T cell receptor beta chains were read from a single sample in a study of blood T cell repertoires in COVID-19. Repertoires were generated with immunoSEQ multiplex PCR, while TCRdb's copy carries only in-frame clones and drops some. The sample shows about 26,000 clones, over 80% of them seen only once. The sample was peripheral blood. The receptors come from a human donor in a cohort sampled during active COVID-19. CDR3s include the opening cysteine and the closing phenylalanine or tryptophan. Each record gives: clone size, J gene, D gene, V gene, CDR3 protein, CDR3 DNA. D genes are given only for firm matches. Clone sizes are given selectively: once, few, many, or a class where the clone is expanded.

once	TRBJ2-1	TRBD2	TRBV15	CATSTVASGLPEQFF	TGTGCCACCAGCACAGTAGCGTCGGGACTACCTGAGCAGTTCTTC
-	TRBJ1-1	TRBD1	TRBV3-1/TRBV3-2	CASSQMGQGIEAFF	TGTGCCAGCAGCCAGATGGGACAGGGAATTGAAGCTTTCTTT
-	TRBJ2-5	-	TRBV29-1	CSVEEGHGETQYF	TGCAGCGTTGAGGAGGGCCACGGGGAGACCCAGTACTTC
-	TRBJ2-1	-	TRBV6-4	CASSSGTNEQFF	TGTGCCAGCAGTTCAGGGACAAATGAGCAGTTCTTC
-	TRBJ1-2	TRBD1	TRBV6-5	CASRTTGGEGGYTF	TGTGCCAGCAGGACCACAGGGGGCGAGGGTGGCTACACCTTC
once	TRBJ1-1	-	TRBV5-1	CASSHATGGRTEAFF	TGCGCCAGCAGCCATGCTACGGGGGGCAGGACTGAAGCTTTCTTT
-	TRBJ1-4	TRBD1	TRBV6-1	CASSERQGLGEKLFF	TGTGCCAGCAGTGAACGACAGGGGTTAGGGGAAAAACTGTTTTTT
-	TRBJ1-3	-	TRBV4-1	CASSRQGLSGNTIYF	TGCGCCAGCAGTCGTCAGGGACTCTCTGGAAACACCATATATTTT
-	TRBJ2-3	TRBD1	TRBV10-3	CAIKGQGETDTQYF	TGTGCCATCAAGGGACAGGGGGAGACAGATACGCAGTATTTT
-	TRBJ1-1	TRBD1	TRBV28	CASTLGQGTEAFF	TGTGCCAGCACCCTAGGACAGGGCACTGAAGCTTTCTTT
-	TRBJ1-1	-	TRBV15	CATSRDRPRGTEAFF	TGTGCCACCAGCAGAGATCGCCCAAGGGGCACTGAAGCTTTCTTT
-	TRBJ1-1	-	TRBV12-3/TRBV12-4	CASSPPAGFEAFF	TGTGCCAGCAGTCCCCCGGCCGGGTTTGAAGCTTTCTTT
-	TRBJ2-7	-	TRBV2	CASSQGRGYEQYF	TGTGCCAGCAGTCAGGGCAGGGGTTACGAGCAGTACTTC
-	TRBJ2-2	-	TRBV20-1	CSAYRAGELFF	TGCAGTGCTTACAGGGCCGGGGAGCTGTTTTTT
-	TRBJ2-5	-	TRBV5-4	CASSLAGNQETQYF	TGTGCCAGCAGCTTGGCAGGGAACCAAGAGACCCAGTACTTC
once	TRBJ1-1	TRBD1	TRBV20-1	CSASDGTVNTEAFF	TGCAGTGCTAGTGACGGGACAGTGAACACTGAAGCTTTCTTT
few	TRBJ1-5	-	TRBV25-1	CASSQGPYPNQPQHF	TGTGCCAGCAGTCAGGGGCCCTACCCAAATCAGCCCCAGCATTTT
-	TRBJ1-3	TRBD1	TRBV2	CASRGYRGGNTIYF	TGTGCCAGCAGGGGGTACAGGGGTGGAAACACCATATATTTT
-	TRBJ1-2	-	TRBV27	CASSSIRQLLGANYGYTF	TGTGCCAGCAGTTCCATTCGACAGCTCCTCGGTGCTAACTATGGCTACACCTTC
-	TRBJ2-5	-	TRBV7-9	CASSHLGGKETQYF	TGTGCCAGCAGCCACCTTGGGGGGAAGGAGACCCAGTACTTC
once	TRBJ2-5	-	TRBV5-4	CASSLVGGEKTQYF	TGTGCCAGCAGCTTGGTTGGAGGGGAAAAGACCCAGTACTTC
-	TRBJ2-3	-	TRBV6-5	CASTPGGDTQYF	TGTGCCAGCACCCCAGGGGGGGATACGCAGTATTTT
-	TRBJ1-2	-	TRBV7-3	CASSLIGGSSGYTF	TGTGCCAGCAGCTTAATCGGGGGGAGCTCTGGCTACACCTTC
-	TRBJ2-1	TRBD2	TRBV27	CASIRSGGGGNEQFF	TGTGCCAGCATCCGTAGCGGGGGAGGCGGCAATGAGCAGTTCTTC
-	TRBJ2-1	TRBD1	TRBV5-1	CASSSITGTGGNEQFF	TGCGCCAGCAGCTCCATAACCGGGACAGGAGGCAATGAGCAGTTCTTC
-	TRBJ1-4	TRBD1	TRBV6-1	CASSEDRGIGKLFF	TGTGCCAGCAGTGAAGACAGGGGGATCGGAAAACTGTTTTTT
-	TRBJ1-1	-	TRBV15	CATSLRVPGTEAFF	TGTGCCACCAGCCTGAGAGTCCCGGGCACTGAAGCTTTCTTT
-	TRBJ1-1	TRBD1	TRBV29-1	CSVTMGQGGTEAFF	TGCAGCGTTACCATGGGACAGGGAGGCACTGAAGCTTTCTTT
-	TRBJ2-6	-	TRBV7-3	CASSLYGTGPLVLTF	TGTGCCAGCAGCTTATATGGAACAGGGCCCCTCGTCCTGACTTTC
-	TRBJ1-3	-	TRBV4-1	CASSQDLKPFSGNTIYF	TGCGCCAGCAGCCAAGATTTAAAGCCTTTCTCTGGAAACACCATATATTTT
medium-sized	TRBJ1-1	TRBD1	TRBV29-1	CSVTTGEAFF	TGCAGCGTCACGACAGGGGAAGCTTTCTTT